This T cell receptor (beta chain) was recovered during a study of CD8+ T cells in alopecia areata. Looking at the study overall: Patients in the treated group were given tofacitinib by mouth, 5 to 10 mg twice a day. Tofacitinib therapy took 6 to 18 months; 6 months off drug came after. Broader study findings: Scalp clonality decreased significantly with tofacitinib, and so did expanded CD8+ clones among the top 100.

Stated treatment: oral pan-JAK inhibitor, 5-10 mg twice daily. This clone occurred a few times. Its antigen is not identified. RNA extraction was followed by reverse transcription into cDNA, which acted as the sequencing template. Repertoires were generated with immunoSEQ multiplex PCR, while TCRdb's copy carries only in-frame clones and drops some. The sample shows 60,000 to 90,000 clones, roughly 70% of them seen only once. The CDR3 spans 16 residues. V lost 0 bases to trimming and J lost 3 bases; unmatched junction nucleotides: 6. Germline V lookup: CDR1 SGHVS, CDR2 FNYEAQ. This rearrangement joins TRBV7-6 to TRBJ2-7, with TRBD1 identical over 9 bases. Sequenced here: CD8+ T cells sorted from blood, sampled at week 24, from a patient treated with tofacitinib. The sequence was collected from a human donor with alopecia areata. CDR3 nucleotide sequence: TGTGCCAGCAGCTTAGCCCTTTGGGGACAGGGCTACGAGCAGTACTTC. As protein: CASSLALWGQGYEQYF.